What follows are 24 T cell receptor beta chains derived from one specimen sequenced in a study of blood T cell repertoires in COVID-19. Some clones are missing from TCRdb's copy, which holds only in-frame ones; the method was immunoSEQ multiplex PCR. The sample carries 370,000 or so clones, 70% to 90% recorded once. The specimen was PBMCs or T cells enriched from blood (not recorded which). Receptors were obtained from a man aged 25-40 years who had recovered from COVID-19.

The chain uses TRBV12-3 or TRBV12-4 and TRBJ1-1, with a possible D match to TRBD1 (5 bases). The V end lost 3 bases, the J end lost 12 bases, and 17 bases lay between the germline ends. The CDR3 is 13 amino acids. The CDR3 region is CASSLLEPDSPFF. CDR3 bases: TGTGCCAGCAGTTTGCTTGAACCTGACAGCCCTTTCTTT.

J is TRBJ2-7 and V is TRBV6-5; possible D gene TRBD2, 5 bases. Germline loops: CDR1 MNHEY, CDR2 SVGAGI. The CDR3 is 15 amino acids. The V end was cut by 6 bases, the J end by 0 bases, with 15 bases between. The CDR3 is CASRLSRAGSYEQYF. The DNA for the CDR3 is TGTGCCAGCAGACTCTCTCGGGCGGGCTCCTACGAGCAGTACTTC.

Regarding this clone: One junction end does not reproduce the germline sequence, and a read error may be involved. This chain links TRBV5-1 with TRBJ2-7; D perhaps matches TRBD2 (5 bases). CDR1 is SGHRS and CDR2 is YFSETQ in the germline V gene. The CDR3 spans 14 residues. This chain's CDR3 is CASSLAGVSYEQYF. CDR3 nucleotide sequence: TGCGCCAGCAGTTTGGCGGGTGTATCCTACGAGCAGTACTTC.

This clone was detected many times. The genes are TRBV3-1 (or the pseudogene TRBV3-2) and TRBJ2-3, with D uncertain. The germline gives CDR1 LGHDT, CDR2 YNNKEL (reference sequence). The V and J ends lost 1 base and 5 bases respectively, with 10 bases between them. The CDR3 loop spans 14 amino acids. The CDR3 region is CASSQVGTGDTQYF. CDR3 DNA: TGTGCCAGCAGCCAAGTGGGTACGGGAGATACGCAGTATTTT.

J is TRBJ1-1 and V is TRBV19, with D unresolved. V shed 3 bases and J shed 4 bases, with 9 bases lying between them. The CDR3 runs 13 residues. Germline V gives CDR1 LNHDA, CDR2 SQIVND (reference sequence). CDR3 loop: CASSIYLFTEAFF. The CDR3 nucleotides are TGTGCCAGTAGTATCTACCTCTTCACTGAAGCTTTCTTT. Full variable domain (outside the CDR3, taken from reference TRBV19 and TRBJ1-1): DGGITQSPKYLFRKEGQNVTLSCEQNLNHDAMYWYRQDPGQGLRLIYYSQIVNDFQKGDIAEGYSVSREKKESFPLTVTSAQKNPTAFYLCASSIYLFTEAFFGQGTRLTVV.

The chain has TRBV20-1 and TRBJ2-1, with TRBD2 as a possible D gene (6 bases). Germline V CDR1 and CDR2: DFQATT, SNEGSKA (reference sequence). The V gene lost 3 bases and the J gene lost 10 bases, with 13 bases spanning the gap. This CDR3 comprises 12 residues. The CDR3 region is CSASIGSSEQFF. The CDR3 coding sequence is TGCAGTGCTAGTATCGGGAGCTCCGAGCAGTTCTTC.

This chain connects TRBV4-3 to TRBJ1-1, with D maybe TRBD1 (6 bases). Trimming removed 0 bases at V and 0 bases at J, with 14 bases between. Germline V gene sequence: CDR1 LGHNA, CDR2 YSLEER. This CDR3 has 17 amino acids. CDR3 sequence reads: CASSQDPAGVMNTEAFF. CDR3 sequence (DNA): TGCGCCAGCAGCCAAGACCCGGCAGGGGTTATGAACACTGAAGCTTTCTTT.

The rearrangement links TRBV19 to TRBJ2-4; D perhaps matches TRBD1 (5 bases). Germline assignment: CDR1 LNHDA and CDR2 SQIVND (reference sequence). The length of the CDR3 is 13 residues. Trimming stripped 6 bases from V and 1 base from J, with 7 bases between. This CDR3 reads CASSPGAKNIQYF. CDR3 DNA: TGTGCCAGTAGCCCAGGGGCCAAAAACATTCAGTACTTC.

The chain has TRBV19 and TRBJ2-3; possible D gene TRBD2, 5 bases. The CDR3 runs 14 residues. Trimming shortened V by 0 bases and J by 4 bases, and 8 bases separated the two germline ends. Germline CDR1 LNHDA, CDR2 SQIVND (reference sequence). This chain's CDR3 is CASSIDQRADTQYF. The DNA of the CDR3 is TGTGCCAGTAGTATAGACCAGAGGGCAGATACGCAGTATTTT.

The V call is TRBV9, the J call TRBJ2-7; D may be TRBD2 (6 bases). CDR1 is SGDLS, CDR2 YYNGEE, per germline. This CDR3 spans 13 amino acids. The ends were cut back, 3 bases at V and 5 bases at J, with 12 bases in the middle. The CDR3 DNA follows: TGTGCCAGCAGCGCCCGGGGGATAGACGAGCAGTACTTC. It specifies CASSARGIDEQYF.

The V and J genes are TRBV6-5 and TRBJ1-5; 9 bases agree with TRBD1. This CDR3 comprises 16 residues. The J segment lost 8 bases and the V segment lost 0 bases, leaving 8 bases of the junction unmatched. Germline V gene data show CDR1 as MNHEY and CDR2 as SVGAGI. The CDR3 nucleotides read TGTGCCAGCAGTTACTCGAAACAGGGGGCAGGAAAGCCCCAGCATTTT. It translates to CASSYSKQGAGKPQHF.

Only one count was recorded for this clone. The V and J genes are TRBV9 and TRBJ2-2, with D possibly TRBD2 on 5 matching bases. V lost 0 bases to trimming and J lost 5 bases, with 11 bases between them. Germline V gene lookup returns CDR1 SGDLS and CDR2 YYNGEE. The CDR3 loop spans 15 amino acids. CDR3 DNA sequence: TGTGCCAGCAGCGTAGGTAGCGTCGTTACCGGGGAGCTGTTTTTT. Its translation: CASSVGSVVTGELFF.

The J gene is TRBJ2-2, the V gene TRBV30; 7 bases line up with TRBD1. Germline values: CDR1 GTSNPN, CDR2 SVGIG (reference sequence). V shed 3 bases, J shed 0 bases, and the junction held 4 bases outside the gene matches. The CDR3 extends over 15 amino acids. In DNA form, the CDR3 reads TGTGCCTGGAGGCCAGGGGGTTCGAACACCGGGGAGCTGTTTTTT. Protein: CAWRPGGSNTGELFF.

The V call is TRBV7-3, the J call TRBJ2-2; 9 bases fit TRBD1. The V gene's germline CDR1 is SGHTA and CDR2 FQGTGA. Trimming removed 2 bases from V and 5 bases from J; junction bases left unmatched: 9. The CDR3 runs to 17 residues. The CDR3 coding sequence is TGTGCCAGCAGCTTAGGAAACAGGGGGCTTGGAACCGGGGAGCTGTTTTTT. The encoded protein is CASSLGNRGLGTGELFF. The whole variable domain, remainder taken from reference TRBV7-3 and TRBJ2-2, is GAGVSQTPSNKVTEKGKYVELRCDPISGHTALYWYRQSLGQGPEFLIYFQGTGAADDSGLPNDRFFAVRPEGSVSTLKIQRTERGDSAVYLCASSLGNRGLGTGELFFGEGSRLTVL.

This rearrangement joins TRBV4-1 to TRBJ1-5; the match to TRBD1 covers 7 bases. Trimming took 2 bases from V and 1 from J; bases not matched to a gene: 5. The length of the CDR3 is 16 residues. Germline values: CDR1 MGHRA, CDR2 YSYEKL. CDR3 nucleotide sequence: TGCGCCAGCAGCCAAAAGGGGGCAGGGAGCAATCAGCCCCAGCATTTT. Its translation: CASSQKGAGSNQPQHF.

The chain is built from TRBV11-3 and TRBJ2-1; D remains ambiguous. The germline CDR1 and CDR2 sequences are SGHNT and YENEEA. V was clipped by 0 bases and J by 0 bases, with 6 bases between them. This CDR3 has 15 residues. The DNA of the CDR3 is TGTGCCAGCAGCTTAGAGAGTAGCTCCTACAATGAGCAGTTCTTC. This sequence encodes CASSLESSSYNEQFF.

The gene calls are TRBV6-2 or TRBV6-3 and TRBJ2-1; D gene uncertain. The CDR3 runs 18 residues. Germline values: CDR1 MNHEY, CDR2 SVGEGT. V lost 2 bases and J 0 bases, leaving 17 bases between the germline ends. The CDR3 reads CASSYVGSVTHSYNEQFF. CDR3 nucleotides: TGTGCCAGCAGTTACGTCGGGTCCGTGACTCACTCCTACAATGAGCAGTTCTTC.

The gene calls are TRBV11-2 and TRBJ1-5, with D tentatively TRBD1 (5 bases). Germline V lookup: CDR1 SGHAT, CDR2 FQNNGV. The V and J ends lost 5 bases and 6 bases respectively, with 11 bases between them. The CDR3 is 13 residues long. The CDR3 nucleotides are TGTGCCAGCAGCCCAGGGTCTCTTCAGCCCCAGCATTTT. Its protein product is CASSPGSLQPQHF. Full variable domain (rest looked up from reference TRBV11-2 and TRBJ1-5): EAGVAQSPRYKIIEKRQSVAFWCNPISGHATLYWYQQILGQGPKLLIQFQNNGVVDDSQLPKDRFSAERLKGVDSTLKIQPAKLEDSAVYLCASSPGSLQPQHFGDGTRLSIL.

The CDR3, as DNA: TGTGCCAGCAGCGGCGGGGGGGCCGGCACAGATACGCAGTATTTT. Translation gives CASSGGGAGTDTQYF. The rearrangement links TRBV5-6 to TRBJ2-3; 9 nucleotides agree with TRBD2. CDR3 length: 15 amino acids. The trim removed 4 bases at V and 1 base at J, leaving 4 bases unmatched. Germline V gene lookup returns CDR1 SGHDT and CDR2 YYEEEE.

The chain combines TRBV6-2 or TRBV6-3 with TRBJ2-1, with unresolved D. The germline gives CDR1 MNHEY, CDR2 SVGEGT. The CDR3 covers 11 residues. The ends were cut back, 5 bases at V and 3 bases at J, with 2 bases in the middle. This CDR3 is CASSRYNEQFF. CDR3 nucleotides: TGTGCCAGCAGTCGCTACAATGAGCAGTTCTTC.

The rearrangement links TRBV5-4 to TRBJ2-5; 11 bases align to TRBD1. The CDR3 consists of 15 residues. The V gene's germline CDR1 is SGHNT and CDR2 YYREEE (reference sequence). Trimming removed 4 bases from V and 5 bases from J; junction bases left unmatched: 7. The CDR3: CASSMGQGGWETQYF. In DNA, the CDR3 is TGTGCCAGCAGCATGGGACAGGGGGGTTGGGAGACCCAGTACTTC.

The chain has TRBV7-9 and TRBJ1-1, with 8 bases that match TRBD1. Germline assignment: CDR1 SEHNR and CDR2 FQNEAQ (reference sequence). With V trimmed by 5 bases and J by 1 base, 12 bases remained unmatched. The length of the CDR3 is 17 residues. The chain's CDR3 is CASSPRWTGRGNTEAFF. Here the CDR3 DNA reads TGTGCCAGCAGCCCGCGATGGACAGGGAGGGGGAACACTGAAGCTTTCTTT. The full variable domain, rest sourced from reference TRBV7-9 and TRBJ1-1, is DTGVSQNPRHKITKRGQNVTFRCDPISEHNRLYWYRQTLGQGPEFLTYFQNEAQLEKSRLLSDRFSAERPKGSFSTLEIQRTEQGDSAMYLCASSPRWTGRGNTEAFFGQGTRLTVV.

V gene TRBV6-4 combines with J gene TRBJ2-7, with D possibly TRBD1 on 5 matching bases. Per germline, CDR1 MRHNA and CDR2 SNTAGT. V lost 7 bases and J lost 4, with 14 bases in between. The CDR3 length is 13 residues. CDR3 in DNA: TGTGCCAGCATCGGAAGTAAGGGGTACGAGCAGTACTTC. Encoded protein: CASIGSKGYEQYF.

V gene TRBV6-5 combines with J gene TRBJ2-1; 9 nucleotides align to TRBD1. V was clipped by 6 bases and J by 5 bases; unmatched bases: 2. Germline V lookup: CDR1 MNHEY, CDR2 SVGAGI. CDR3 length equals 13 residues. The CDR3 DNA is TGTGCCAGCAGACAGGGGGCGCACAATGAGCAGTTCTTC. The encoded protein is CASRQGAHNEQFF.